This T cell receptor beta chain stems from a study of CD8 T cells in ankylosing spondylitis. The study, taken as a whole, reports: Prior literature has documented some motif variants in synovial fluid and blood from reactive arthritis. A TCR beta motif of several highly homologous variants seemed to mark ankylosing spondylitis blood. Significantly higher representation of disease-linked clones was reported for matched ankylosing spondylitis synovial fluid.

This clonotype was recorded many times. What it binds is unknown. Germline CDR1 SQVTM, CDR2 ANQGSEA. There are 13 residues in the CDR3. V lost 7 bases, J lost 0 bases, and 11 bases lay in between. TCRdb recomputed calls from the 5' RACE reads with MiXCR, one row per CDR3 protein. The sample has more than 150,000 distinct CDR3 sequences; around a sixth are singletons. This receptor was obtained from a male donor aged 5-30 years with ankylosing spondylitis or in good health (not recorded which). This chain joins TRBV29-1 and TRBJ2-3, with D unclear. The sequenced material came from blood, either unsorted or a sorted T cell fraction (not recorded which). CDR3 nucleotides: TGCAGCGCAGACGGCAGCAGCACAGATACGCAGTATTTT. Its translation: CSADGSSTDTQYF.